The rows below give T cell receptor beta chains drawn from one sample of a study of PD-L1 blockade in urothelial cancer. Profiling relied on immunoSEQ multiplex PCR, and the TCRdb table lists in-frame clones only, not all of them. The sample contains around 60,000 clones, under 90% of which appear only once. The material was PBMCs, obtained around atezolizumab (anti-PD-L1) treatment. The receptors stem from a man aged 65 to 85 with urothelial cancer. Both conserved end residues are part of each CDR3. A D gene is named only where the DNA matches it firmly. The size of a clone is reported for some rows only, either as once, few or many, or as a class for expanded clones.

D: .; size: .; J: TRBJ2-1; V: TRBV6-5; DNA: TGTGCCAGCAGGGGGCCGCTTGGCAATGAGCAGTTCTTC; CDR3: CASRGPLGNEQFF
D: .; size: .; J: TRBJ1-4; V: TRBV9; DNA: TGTGCCAGCAGCGTAGATCCAGGTGAAAAACTGTTTTTT; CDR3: CASSVDPGEKLFF
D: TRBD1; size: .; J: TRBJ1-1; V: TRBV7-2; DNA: TGTGCCAGCAGCTTGTCGACAGGGGTGGATGAAGCTTTCTTT; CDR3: CASSLSTGVDEAFF
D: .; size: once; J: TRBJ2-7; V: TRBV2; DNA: TGTGCCAGCCGGGATTTTAGCTCCTACGAGCAGTACTTC; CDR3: CASRDFSSYEQYF
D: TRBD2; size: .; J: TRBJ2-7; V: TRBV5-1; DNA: TGCGCCAGCAGCTTTCAAAGCGGGAGCCCCTACGAGCAGTACTTC; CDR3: CASSFQSGSPYEQYF
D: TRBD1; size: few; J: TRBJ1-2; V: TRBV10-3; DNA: TGTGCCATCACCGGGACAGGGCCGGATGGCTACACCTTC; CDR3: CAITGTGPDGYTF
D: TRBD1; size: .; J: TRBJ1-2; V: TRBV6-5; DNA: TGTGCCAGCAGTTACCGGGGACAGGGAAGCTATGGCTACACCTTC; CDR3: CASSYRGQGSYGYTF
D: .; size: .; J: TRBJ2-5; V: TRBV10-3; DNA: TGTGCCATCAGTGAGATTGGGGGGGAGACCCAGTACTTC; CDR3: CAISEIGGETQYF
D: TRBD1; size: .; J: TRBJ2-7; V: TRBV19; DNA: TGTGCCAGTAGTTCCCGGGACAGGCACTACGAGCAGTACTTC; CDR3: CASSSRDRHYEQYF
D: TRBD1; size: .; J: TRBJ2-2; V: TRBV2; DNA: TGTGCCAGCAAGATCGGGACAGCTACCGGGGAGCTGTTTTTT; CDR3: CASKIGTATGELFF
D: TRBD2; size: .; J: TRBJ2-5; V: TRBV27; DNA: TGTGCCAGCAGTGTCGGGACTAGCGGGAGGGCAGAGACCCAGTACTTC; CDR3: CASSVGTSGRAETQYF
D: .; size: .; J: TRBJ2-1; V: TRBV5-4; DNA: TGTGCCAGCAGCTTGGAGGGCGGGATAGGTGAGCAGTTCTTC; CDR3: CASSLEGGIGEQFF
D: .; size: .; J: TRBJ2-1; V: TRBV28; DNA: TGTGCCAGCAGTGGGCAGCAACTCTACAATGAGCAGTTCTTC; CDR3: CASSGQQLYNEQFF
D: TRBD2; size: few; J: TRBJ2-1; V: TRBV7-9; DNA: TGTGCCAGCCAGGAGCGGGGATACAATGAGCAGTTCTTC; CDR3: CASQERGYNEQFF
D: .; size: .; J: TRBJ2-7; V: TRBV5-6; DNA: TGTGCCAGCAGCTTCAGGGGAGAGCAGTACTTC; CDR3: CASSFRGEQYF
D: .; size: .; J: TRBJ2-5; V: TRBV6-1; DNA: TGTGCCAGCAGTTTACAGGGGGGGTGGGAGACCCAGTACTTC; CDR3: CASSLQGGWETQYF
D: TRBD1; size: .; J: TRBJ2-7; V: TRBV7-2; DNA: TGTGCCAGCAGCCTCCGACAGGGAGACGAGCAGTACTTC; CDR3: CASSLRQGDEQYF
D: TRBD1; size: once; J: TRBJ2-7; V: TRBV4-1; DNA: TGCGCCAGCAGCCAAGCATCTACCGGGACAGCGTCCTACGAGCAGTACTTC; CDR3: CASSQASTGTASYEQYF
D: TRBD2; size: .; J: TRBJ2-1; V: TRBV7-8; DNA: TGTGCCAGCAGCTTAGGGACTAGTACTTACAATGAGCAGTTCTTC; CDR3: CASSLGTSTYNEQFF
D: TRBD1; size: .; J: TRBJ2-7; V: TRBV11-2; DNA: TGTGCCAGCAGCCCGACAGGGGACGAGCAGTACTTC; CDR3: CASSPTGDEQYF
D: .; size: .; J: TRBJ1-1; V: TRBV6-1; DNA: TGTGCCAGCAGTGAGAGGAACACTGAAGCTTTCTTT; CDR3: CASSERNTEAFF
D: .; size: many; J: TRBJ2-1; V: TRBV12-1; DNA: TGTGCCAGCAGCTTTGTAGCGGGAGGCGACGATGAGCAGTTCTTC; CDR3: CASSFVAGGDDEQFF